A selection of T cell receptor beta chains follows, all from one sample in a study of cytomegalovirus exposure and HLA in healthy donors. The repertoire was sequenced with immunoSEQ multiplex PCR; TCRdb's copy has only in-frame clones and lacks some. Of about 190,000 clones in the sample, around four fifths were seen once. The sample comprised PBMCs. The receptors originated from a woman between 35 and 50 years old in good health and CMV-seronegative. CDR3s include the opening cysteine and the closing phenylalanine or tryptophan. D genes are given only for firm matches. Only some rows state a clone size, as once, few, many or a class for expanded clones.

>TRBV12-5|NA|TRBJ2-3|once
TGTGCTAGTGGTTTGATCGCGTCTAGCACAGATACGCAGTATTTT
CASGLIASSTDTQYF
>TRBV9|TRBD2|TRBJ2-1|NA
TGTGCCAGCAGCGTAGGGGCGGGAGAATTTTACAATGAGCAGTTCTTC
CASSVGAGEFYNEQFF
>TRBV5-4|NA|TRBJ1-1|NA
TGTGCCAGCAAAGTGGACAGTGAGAGCACTGAAGCTTTCTTT
CASKVDSESTEAFF
>TRBV29-1|NA|TRBJ1-2|NA
TGCAGCGTCTTTCGGTACAGGGAGAGTGGCTACACCTTC
CSVFRYRESGYTF
>TRBV9|NA|TRBJ2-3|NA
TGTGCCAGCAGCACCAGACCAGGTGGCACAGATACGCAGTATTTT
CASSTRPGGTDTQYF
>TRBV6-1|TRBD2|TRBJ2-5|NA
TGTGCCAGCAGCCCGACTAGCGGGTGGGAGACCCAGTACTTC
CASSPTSGWETQYF
>TRBV9|TRBD1|TRBJ1-2|NA
TGTGCCAGCAGCGTAGGGGGAACAGGGGCTGGCTACACCTTC
CASSVGGTGAGYTF
>TRBV5-8|TRBD1|TRBJ2-2|NA
TGTGCCAGCAACAGGGGAGCAACCGGGGAGCTGTTTTTT
CASNRGATGELFF
>TRBV5-1|NA|TRBJ1-3|NA
TGCGCCAGCAGCTTGGACAATCCCGGAAACACCATATATTTT
CASSLDNPGNTIYF
>TRBV19|TRBD1|TRBJ1-6|NA
TGTGCCAGTTCCGGGACAGGGGTTTCACCCCTCCACTTT
CASSGTGVSPLHF
>TRBV5-6|NA|TRBJ2-7|NA
TGTGCCAGCACACTCGGGGTAGTCAACGAGCAGTACTTC
CASTLGVVNEQYF
>TRBV7-9|NA|TRBJ1-3|NA
TGTGCCAGCAGCTTAAGGGGGAACCGAATAACCTACTCTGGAAACACCATATATTTT
CASSLRGNRITYSGNTIYF
>TRBV30|TRBD1|TRBJ2-1|NA
TGTGCCTGGAGTACCCTGGGACAGGGGGCCTACAATGAGCAGTTCTTC
CAWSTLGQGAYNEQFF
>TRBV4-2|NA|TRBJ1-1|NA
TGTGCCAGCAGCCAGGGGGGAAGGAAGAACACTGAAGCTTTCTTT
CASSQGGRKNTEAFF
>TRBV18|NA|TRBJ1-2|NA
TGTGCCAGCTCACCTGCGCCACCAAACTATGGCTACACCTTC
CASSPAPPNYGYTF
>TRBV19|NA|TRBJ1-2|NA
TGTGCCAGTAGTATCGGAGGGAAATATGGCTACACCTTC
CASSIGGKYGYTF
>TRBV7-2|NA|TRBJ1-2|once
TGTGCCAGCAGCTTTTTGGTGGGTTGGACAGAAAACTATGGCTACACCTTC
CASSFLVGWTENYGYTF